The clone carrying this TCR beta chain was seen only once. The data stem from a study of blood T cell repertoires in COVID-19. How the authors handled the data: Amplification of reference gene primers was used by the study to estimate nucleated cell counts. The assay was immunoSEQ multiplex PCR, and TCRdb's table has in-frame clones only and misses some. The V and J calls and clone size were taken over from that table, and D and trimming were inferred from the DNA. The profile covers about 240,000 clones, with 65% to 90% appearing a single time and around 5% taken by the ten largest. CDR1 is SQVTM, CDR2 ANQGSEA, per germline. Trimming took 3 bases from V and 9 from J; bases not matched to a gene: 19. The CDR3 loop spans 17 amino acids.

The sample comprised peripheral blood. The origin of this receptor is a woman between 70 and 85 years old with acute or convalescent COVID-19. This chain links TRBV29-1 with TRBJ2-5; 10 positions agree with TRBD2. CDR3 DNA sequence: TGCAGCGTTGACGCGGCTAGCGGGGGCCTCCCCCAGAGGGCCCAGTACTTC. Translation gives CSVDAASGGLPQRAQYF.